A single sample is the source of the 2 T cell receptor beta chains below, sequenced in a study of OX40 agonist ivuxolimab in advanced cancers. Receptor libraries were prepared by the immunoSEQ multiplex PCR assay. TCRdb holds this immuneACCESS table with in-frame rearrangements only. Some clones are missing; in checked studies, unresolved V genes explain under half, and the rest has no known cause. Within this sample are approximately 72,000 clones, with about 91% of them counted one time only. 0.86% of the sample rests with the top ten. The sequencing used CD4+ or CD8+ T cells sorted from blood, collected in a trial of the OX40 agonist ivuxolimab. The receptors were gathered from an adult with an advanced solid tumor such as melanoma, head and neck, liver or kidney cancer.

The V and J genes are TRBV4-2 and TRBJ1-2; D gene unclear. The CDR3 has 14 residues. The V end lost 0 bases, the J end lost 2 bases, and 7 bases lay between the germline ends. The germline CDR1 and CDR2 sequences are LGHNA and YNFKEQ. CDR3 nucleotides: TGTGCCAGCAGCCAAGAGGAAGGGAACTATGGCTACACCTTC. Translated, it gives CASSQEEGNYGYTF.

This clone showed up just a few times. This chain joins TRBV2 and TRBJ2-1; 7 nucleotides align to TRBD1. This CDR3 has 17 amino acids. Per the germline V gene, CDR1 is SNHLY and CDR2 is FYNNEI. Losses at the gene ends were 5 bases for V and 5 bases for J; bases not matched to a gene: 15. CDR3 residues: CASSPLAPGQLHNEQFF. As DNA, the CDR3 is TGTGCCAGCAGTCCACTCGCCCCGGGACAGCTCCACAATGAGCAGTTCTTC.